The rows below give T cell receptor beta chains drawn from one sample of a study of immune cell composition in non-small cell lung cancer. Measured with immunoSEQ multiplex PCR; TCRdb has only the in-frame clones, and not every one. The sample has around 7,000 clones; about four fifths are singletons. Sequencing input: non-adjacent lung tissue. The receptors originated from a human donor with non-small cell lung cancer. The CDR3 runs from the conserved cysteine through the conserved F or W. D genes are given only for firm matches. The listing skips clone size in some rows; elsewhere it reads once, few, many or a size class.

D	size	V	J	DNA	CDR3
NA	NA	TRBV27	TRBJ2-7	TGTGCCAGCAGTTTAGACTATTGGGGACGGACCTACGAGCAGTACTTC	CASSLDYWGRTYEQYF
TRBD2	NA	TRBV19	TRBJ2-2	TGTGCCAGTAGTATAAACTCGGGACTAGCGGCCGGGGAGCTGTTTTTT	CASSINSGLAAGELFF
NA	NA	TRBV7-8	TRBJ2-5	TGTGCCAGCACCCTCACGGGGCCCCCAAAGCCCCAGGAGACCCAGTACTTC	CASTLTGPPKPQETQYF
NA	once	TRBV28	TRBJ2-2	TGTGCCAGCAGTCTCCAGTGGCCCGGGGAGCTGTTTTTT	CASSLQWPGELFF
NA	NA	TRBV29-1	TRBJ1-2	TGCAGCGTTTACGGAGGACCTAACATTAATTATGGCTACACCTTC	CSVYGGPNINYGYTF
NA	NA	TRBV18	TRBJ2-4	TGTGCCAGCTCACCACCGGGAGAAAACATTCAGTACTTC	CASSPPGENIQYF
NA	NA	TRBV30	TRBJ2-7	TGTGCCTGGAAGACACCCCGGAACGAGCAGTACTTC	CAWKTPRNEQYF
TRBD1	NA	TRBV19	TRBJ1-5	TGTGCCAGTCACGGACAGGGAGAGTGGCAGCCCCAGCATTTT	CASHGQGEWQPQHF
TRBD1	NA	TRBV5-4	TRBJ1-3	TGTGCCAGCAGCTGGGACAGCGGCTCTGGAAACACCATATATTTT	CASSWDSGSGNTIYF
NA	NA	TRBV19	TRBJ1-5	TGTGCCAGTAGTATAGATCTGTGGCGGTCGGGAAGCAATCAGCCCCAGCATTTT	CASSIDLWRSGSNQPQHF
NA	NA	TRBV4-2	TRBJ1-6	TGTGCCAGCAGCTTGGGGGGCAGCCTCAATTCACCCCTCCACTTT	CASSLGGSLNSPLHF
TRBD1	NA	TRBV6-1	TRBJ2-1	TGTGCCAGCCGGACGGGACAGGGGTGGTATGAGCAGTTCTTC	CASRTGQGWYEQFF
NA	NA	TRBV5-6	TRBJ1-2	TGTGCCAGCAGCGGGGGGGACGGGAGCTACACCTTC	CASSGGDGSYTF
NA	NA	TRBV12-2	TRBJ1-2	TGTGCCAGCAGCCCCGACTCATCTAGGTATGGCTACACCTTC	CASSPDSSRYGYTF
NA	NA	TRBV6-5	TRBJ1-2	TGTGCCAGCAGTTACAGTTATGGCTACACCTTC	CASSYSYGYTF
TRBD1	NA	TRBV4-3	TRBJ2-6	TGCGCCAGCAGCCAAGATCCCCTGGACAGGGGGCGTTTGGCTGGGGCCAACGTCCTGACTTTC	CASSQDPLDRGRLAGANVLTF